The 13 T cell receptor beta chains below were found in one sample sequenced in a study of blood T cell repertoires in COVID-19. Profiled with immunoSEQ multiplex PCR; TCRdb holds only in-frame clones, not every one. The repertoire holds 200,000 to 250,000 clones, roughly 85% seen once, with around 3.5% in the top ten. What was sequenced was PBMCs or T cells enriched from blood (not recorded which). The receptors derive from a middle-aged woman with acute COVID-19.

V and J are TRBV24-1 and TRBJ2-3, with D maybe TRBD2 (5 bases). CDR1 is KGHDR, CDR2 SFDVKD, per germline. The V end was cut by 4 bases, the J end by 0 bases, with 16 bases between. The CDR3 has 17 residues. The CDR3 region has the DNA TGTGCCACCAGTGACCTCAACCGGGGAGAGAGCACAGATACGCAGTATTTT. Translating gives CATSDLNRGESTDTQYF.

The CDR3 DNA reads TGTGCCAGCAGCTTGGGGCCCACCAGATCCCAGTACTTC. It is translated as CASSLGPTRSQYF. This chain links TRBV7-9 with TRBJ2-5; D is perhaps TRBD1 (5 bases). Trimming took 3 bases from V and 9 from J, leaving 14 bases between them. CDR1 and CDR2 (germline): SEHNR, FQNEAQ (reference sequence). This CDR3 is built from 13 residues.

J is TRBJ2-1 and V is TRBV7-8, with D unresolved. V was shortened by 1 base and J by 5 bases, with 9 bases between the two germline ends. In germline, CDR1 is SGHVS, CDR2 FQNEAQ. CDR3 length: 14 residues. The CDR3 DNA sequence: TGTGCCAGCAGCTTAGGGCACGTCGACAATGAGCAGTTCTTC. Translation gives CASSLGHVDNEQFF.

This chain joins TRBV3-1 (or the pseudogene TRBV3-2) and TRBJ1-4; D gene unclear. There are 15 residues in the CDR3. The V and J ends lost 4 bases and 0 bases respectively, with 9 bases between them. From germline, CDR1 is LGHDT and CDR2 YNNKEL (reference sequence). CDR3 sequence: CASSRREPTNEKLFF. As DNA, the CDR3 is TGTGCCAGCAGCCGGAGGGAGCCAACTAATGAAAAACTGTTTTTT.

The rearrangement joins TRBV21-1 to TRBJ2-2; the table gives TRBD1 as D, unverified against the DNA. TRBV21-1 is flagged as a pseudogene. The CDR3 is made up of 14 amino acids. The CDR3 bases are TGTGCCAGCGCTAAGGGGTGTGACACCGGGGAGCTGTTTTTT. It translates to CASAKGCDTGELFF.

The gene calls are TRBV27 and TRBJ1-1; 10 bases are shared with TRBD1. This CDR3 is built from 15 residues. The J segment lost 4 bases and the V segment lost 8 bases, leaving 10 bases of the junction unmatched. Looked up from germline, CDR1 is MNHEY and CDR2 is SMNVEV (reference sequence). This CDR3 is CASSPDRGPSTEAFF. The CDR3 nucleotides read TGTGCCAGCTCACCCGACAGGGGGCCTAGCACTGAAGCTTTCTTT.

The chain recombines TRBV25-1 with TRBJ1-4; 9 bases are shared with TRBD1. Germline CDR1 is MGHDK and CDR2 is SYGVNS. The CDR3 length is 15 residues. Unmatched junction bases numbered 14, after V lost 7 bases and J lost 11 bases. This chain's CDR3 is CASTRAGTGRTKLFF. As DNA, the CDR3 is TGTGCCAGCACCAGAGCCGGGACAGGGAGGACGAAACTGTTTTTT.

The V and J genes are TRBV3-1 (or the pseudogene TRBV3-2) and TRBJ1-1; D is ambiguous. V lost 5 bases to trimming and J lost 2 bases, with 15 bases between them. The CDR3 contains 15 residues. The germline V gene has CDR1 LGHDT and CDR2 YNNKEL (reference sequence). DNA of the CDR3: TGTGCCAGCAGCTATAGACCCGACACTAACACTGAAGCTTTCTTT. It encodes CASSYRPDTNTEAFF.

The genes are TRBV2 and TRBJ2-7; 7 nucleotides line up with TRBD1. The length of the CDR3 is 15 residues. Germline V gene lookup returns CDR1 SNHLY and CDR2 FYNNEI. Unmatched junction bases numbered 12, after V lost 6 bases and J lost 4 bases. The CDR3 sequence is CASSAKDRFGYEQYF. DNA of the CDR3: TGTGCCAGCAGCGCAAAGGACAGGTTTGGATACGAGCAGTACTTC.

This rearrangement joins TRBV5-5 to TRBJ1-4; 10 bases match TRBD1. Trimming cost V 0 bases and J 7 bases; bases outside gene matches: 6. The CDR3 sequence is 16 residues long. CDR1 SGHKS and CDR2 YYEKEE come from the germline V gene (reference sequence). CDR3 in amino acids: CASSLGTGGRSEKLFF. The DNA of the CDR3 is TGTGCCAGCAGCTTGGGGACAGGGGGACGGAGTGAAAAACTGTTTTTT.

This rearrangement joins TRBV10-2 to TRBJ1-2, with 9 bases lining up with TRBD1. The CDR3 totals 11 residues. The V and J ends lost 8 bases and 6 bases, in that order; junction bases with no gene match: 1. Per the germline V gene, CDR1 is WSHSY and CDR2 is SAAADI. This chain's CDR3 is CASGQGNGYTF. CDR3 DNA sequence: TGCGCCAGCGGACAGGGGAATGGCTACACCTTC.

V is TRBV2 and J is TRBJ2-1; TRBD1 matches at 8 bases. This CDR3 contains 15 residues. Germline V lookup: CDR1 SNHLY, CDR2 FYNNEI. V was clipped by 11 bases and J by 2 bases; unmatched bases: 11. The CDR3: CAGNLRDRTYNEQFF. DNA for the CDR3: TGTGCCGGGAACCTCCGGGACAGGACCTACAATGAGCAGTTCTTC. The whole variable domain, remainder taken from reference TRBV2 and TRBJ2-1, is EPEVTQTPSHQVTQMGQEVILRCVPISNHLYFYWYRQILGQKVEFLVSFYNNEISEKSEIFDDQFSVERPDGSNFTLKIRSTKLEDSAMYFCAGNLRDRTYNEQFFGPGTRLTVL.

The chain combines TRBV19 with TRBJ1-2; D is uncertain. Trimming stripped 0 bases from V and 4 bases from J, with 12 bases between. The germline V gene has CDR1 LNHDA and CDR2 SQIVND (reference sequence). This CDR3 has 15 amino acids. CDR3: CASSIDAAAIYGYTF. DNA for the CDR3: TGTGCCAGTAGTATAGATGCGGCAGCGATCTATGGCTACACCTTC.